This TCR beta chain was identified during a study of blood T cells in healthy people across ages (dated by TCRdb to the mid-2010s). Context from the whole study: In model experiments, roughly one uniquely barcoded TCR beta cDNA molecule per two T cells was captured by template switching. Donors of different ages were randomly distributed across sequencing lanes to avoid experimental bias. Age-related changes in TCR beta repertoire diversity were measured in the study by deep sequencing normalized with unique cDNA molecular identifiers. For two donors (one aged 18 to 30 and one aged 80 or older), the study analyzed two additional independent replicas of 1 million unique cDNA reads from the same blood draw. The donors were split into four age groups: young (average around 15 years), middle-aged (39), aged (62) and long-lived (approximately 80).

This clonotype was counted only a few times. The target of this receptor is not known. No quality values exist for individual bases; no much larger clone is one base distant. Systemically healthy Caucasian individuals from Russia, approximately 39 in total and aged about 6 to 100 years, were included as donors. Ten milliliters of peripheral blood were drawn from each donor into EDTA-treated Vacutainer tubes. Ficoll-Paque density-gradient centrifugation was used to isolate PBMCs, with at least 7 million obtained per sample. Total RNA, at least 6 micrograms per sample, was extracted from PBMCs with Trizol reagent. For every donor, flow cytometry on a PBMC aliquot measured the percentage of naive CD45RAhigh/CD27high T cells. V loses 2 bases, J loses 3 bases, and the germline ends lie 14 bases apart. The CDR3 spans 15 residues, from the cysteine through the phenylalanine. The CDR3 DNA has 45 bases and is translated from base 1. CDR1 MNHNY and CDR2 SVGAGI were looked up in the germline V gene (reference sequence).

Library construction relied on 5' RACE. TCRdb shows the sequencer as Illumina HiSeq 2500. A second roughly 6 to 11 cycle PCR used a sample-barcoded 5' primer and a J-beta primer mix. A template-switch 5' adaptor carrying 12 random nucleotides introduced a unique molecular identifier onto each TCR beta cDNA molecule. Each sample yielded at least 3 million CDR3-containing paired-end reads. First-strand cDNA synthesis was performed from all RNA using the Mint cDNA synthesis kit, with priming by a TRBC-specific oligonucleotide. Following uracil-DNA glycosylase treatment, all cDNA underwent a first 18-cycle PCR with the universal primers M1SS and BC2_uni_R. The study's own analysis went as follows. For normalization, 1 million high-quality reads were randomly selected from each sample, with every read carrying a distinct molecular identifier. Reads sharing molecular identifiers were discarded rather than binned into consensus sequences. CDR3 identification, clonotype clustering and error correction used MiTCR with a Q25 quality threshold and the strictest error-elimination algorithm. A nonparametric unseen species model with Euler transformation was used to estimate a lower bound on total TCR beta diversity. TCRdb trimmed the raw reads at Q25, called clones with MiXCR and kept productive beta chains. Each CDR3 protein gets just one entry, which takes the most common genes and DNA from the rows behind it. For this entry, the V and J calls and clone size follow TCRdb and not the study's own pipeline. This sample holds over a million distinct CDR3 sequences; 42% were observed only once. The top ten clonotypes cover around 8% of the sample.

Findings and caveats that apply to the study as a whole: Observed TCR beta diversity correlated strongly with the percentage of naive T cells measured by flow cytometry. The long-lived group showed more naive CD4+ T cells, fewer expanded clones and increased TCR diversity than the aged group, suggesting age selection. Observed TCR beta diversity per million T cells fell roughly linearly with age, and a significant reduction was already apparent by age around 39. Because profiling used bulk unsorted PBMCs, naive and antigen-experienced compartments could not be compared conclusively. Because donor CMV infection status was unknown, age-related changes in expanded clonotypes were potentially confounded. Total diversity estimates from one million sequenced T cells were considered lower bounds and underestimates.

Rearrangement joined TRBV6-6 to TRBJ2-7, with the D gene not confidently named. The receptor was derived from a young woman in good health. The sequenced sample consisted of blood. CDR3 sequence: CASSYQPDAYYEQYF. In nucleotides, the sequence is TGTGCCAGCAGTTACCAACCTGATGCATACTACGAGCAGTACTTC.